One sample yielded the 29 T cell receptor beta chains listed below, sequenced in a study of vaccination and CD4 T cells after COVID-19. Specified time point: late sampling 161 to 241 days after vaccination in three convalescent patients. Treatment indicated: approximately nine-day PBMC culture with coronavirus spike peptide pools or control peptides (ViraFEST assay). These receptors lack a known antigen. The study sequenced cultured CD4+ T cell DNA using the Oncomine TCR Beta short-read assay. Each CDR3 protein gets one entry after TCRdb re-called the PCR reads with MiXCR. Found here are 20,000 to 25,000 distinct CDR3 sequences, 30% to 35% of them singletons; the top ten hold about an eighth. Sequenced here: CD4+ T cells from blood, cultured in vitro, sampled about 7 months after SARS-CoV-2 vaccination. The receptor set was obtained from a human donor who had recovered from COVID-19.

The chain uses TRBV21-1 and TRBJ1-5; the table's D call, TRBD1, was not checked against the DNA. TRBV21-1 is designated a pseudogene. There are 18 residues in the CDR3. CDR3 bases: TGTGCCAGTACCATACCGGGACAGGCCGAGCAAAAGAGTCAGCCCCAGCATTTT. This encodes CASTIPGQAEQKSQPQHF.

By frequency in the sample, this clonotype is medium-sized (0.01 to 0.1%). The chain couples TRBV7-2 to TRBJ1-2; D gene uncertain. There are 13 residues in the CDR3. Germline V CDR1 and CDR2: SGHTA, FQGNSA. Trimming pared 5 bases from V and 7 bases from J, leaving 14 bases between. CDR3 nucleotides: TGTGCCAGCAGCCCTGACGGAGAGGCTGGCTACACCTTC. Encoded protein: CASSPDGEAGYTF. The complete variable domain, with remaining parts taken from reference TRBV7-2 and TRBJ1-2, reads GAGVSQSPSNKVTEKGKDVELRCDPISGHTALYWYRQSLGQGLEFLIYFQGNSAPDKSGLPSDRFSAERTGGSVSTLTIQRTQQEDSAVYLCASSPDGEAGYTFGSGTRLTVV.

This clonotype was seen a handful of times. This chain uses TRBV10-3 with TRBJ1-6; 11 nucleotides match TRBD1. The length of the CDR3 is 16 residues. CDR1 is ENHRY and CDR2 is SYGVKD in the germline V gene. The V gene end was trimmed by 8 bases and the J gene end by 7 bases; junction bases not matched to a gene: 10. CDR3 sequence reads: CAIRRDRGKDNSPLHF. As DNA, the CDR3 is TGTGCCATCCGCCGGGACAGGGGGAAAGACAATTCACCCCTCCACTTT.

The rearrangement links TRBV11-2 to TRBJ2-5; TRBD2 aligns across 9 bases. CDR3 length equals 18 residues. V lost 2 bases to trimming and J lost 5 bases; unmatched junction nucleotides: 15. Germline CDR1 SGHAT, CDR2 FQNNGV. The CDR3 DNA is TGTGCCAGCAGCTTATCCTTTAGCGGGAGTGTAGGTGAGGAGACCCAGTACTTC. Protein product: CASSLSFSGSVGEETQYF.

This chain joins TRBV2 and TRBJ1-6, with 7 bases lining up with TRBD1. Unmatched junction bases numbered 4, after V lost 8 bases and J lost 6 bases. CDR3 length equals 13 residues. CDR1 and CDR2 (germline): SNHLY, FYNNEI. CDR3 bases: TGTGCCAGCGGGGGACAGCCTAATTCACCCCTCCACTTT. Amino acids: CASGGQPNSPLHF.

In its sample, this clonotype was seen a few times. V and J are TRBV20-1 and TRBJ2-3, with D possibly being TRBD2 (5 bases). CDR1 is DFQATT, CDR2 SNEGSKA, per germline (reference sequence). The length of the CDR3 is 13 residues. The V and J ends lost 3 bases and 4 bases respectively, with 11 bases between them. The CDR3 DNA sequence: TGCAGTGCTAGTATCCCGGGGTCAGATACGCAGTATTTT. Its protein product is CSASIPGSDTQYF.

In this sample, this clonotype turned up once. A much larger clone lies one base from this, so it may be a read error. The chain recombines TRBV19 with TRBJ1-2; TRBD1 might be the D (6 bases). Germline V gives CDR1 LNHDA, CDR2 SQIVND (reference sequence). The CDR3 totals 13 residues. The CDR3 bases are TGTGCCAGTAGTCCTCAGGGGTTCTATGGCTACATCTTC. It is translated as CASSPQGFYGYIF.

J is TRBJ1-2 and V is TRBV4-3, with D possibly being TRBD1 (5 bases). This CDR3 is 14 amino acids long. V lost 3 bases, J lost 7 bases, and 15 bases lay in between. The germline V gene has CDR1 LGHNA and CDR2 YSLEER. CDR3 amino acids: CASSHLTEIGGYTF. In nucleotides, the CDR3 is TGCGCCAGCAGCCACTTGACAGAGATCGGTGGCTACACCTTC.

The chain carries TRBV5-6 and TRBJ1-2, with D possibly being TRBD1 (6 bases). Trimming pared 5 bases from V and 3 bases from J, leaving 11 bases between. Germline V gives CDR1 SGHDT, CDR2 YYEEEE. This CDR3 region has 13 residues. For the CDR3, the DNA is TGTGCCAGCAGATGGGGGCCGGACTATGGCTACACCTTC. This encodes CASRWGPDYGYTF.

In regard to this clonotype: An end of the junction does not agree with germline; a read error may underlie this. CDR3 nucleotides: TGTGCCAGCTCCCCACCCTTGACAGATACGCAGTATTTT. It translates to CASSPPLTDTQYF. The V gene is TRBV18, the J gene TRBJ2-3; no clear D gene. In germline, CDR1 is KGHSH, CDR2 LQKENI. The CDR3 spans 13 residues.

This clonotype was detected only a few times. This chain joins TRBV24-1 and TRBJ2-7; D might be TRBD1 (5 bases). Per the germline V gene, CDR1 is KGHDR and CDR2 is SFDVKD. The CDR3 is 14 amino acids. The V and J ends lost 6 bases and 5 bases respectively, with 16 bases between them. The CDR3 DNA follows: TGTGCCACCAGTAGTTCTGCAGGGTGGAACGAGCAGTACTTC. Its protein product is CATSSSAGWNEQYF.

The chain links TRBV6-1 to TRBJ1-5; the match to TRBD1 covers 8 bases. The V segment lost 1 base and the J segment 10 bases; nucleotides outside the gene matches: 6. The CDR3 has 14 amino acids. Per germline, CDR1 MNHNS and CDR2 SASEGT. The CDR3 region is CASSEGQGLRPQHF. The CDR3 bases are TGTGCCAGCAGTGAAGGACAGGGGCTTCGACCCCAGCATTTT.

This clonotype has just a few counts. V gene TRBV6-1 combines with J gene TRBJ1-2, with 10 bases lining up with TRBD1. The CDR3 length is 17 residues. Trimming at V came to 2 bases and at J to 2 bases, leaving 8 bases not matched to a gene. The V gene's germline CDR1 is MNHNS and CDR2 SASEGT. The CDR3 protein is CASSEQSTTGGNYGYTF. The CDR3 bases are TGTGCCAGCAGTGAACAGAGCACGACAGGGGGCAACTATGGCTACACCTTC.

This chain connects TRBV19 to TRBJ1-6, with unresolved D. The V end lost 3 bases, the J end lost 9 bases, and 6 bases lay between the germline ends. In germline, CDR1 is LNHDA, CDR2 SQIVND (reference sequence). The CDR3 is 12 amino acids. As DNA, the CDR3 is TGTGCCAGTAGTATCCGGGGTTCACCCCTCCACTTT. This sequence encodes CASSIRGSPLHF.

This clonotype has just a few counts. CDR3 sequence (DNA): TGTGCCAGCAGTTTATATGGGGGAAACTATGGCTACACCTTC. Its translation is CASSLYGGNYGYTF. The genes are TRBV27 and TRBJ1-2; weak D call: TRBD1 (5 bases). There are 14 residues in the CDR3. V was pared by 1 base and J by 2 bases, with 8 bases between. From germline, CDR1 is MNHEY and CDR2 SMNVEV (reference sequence).

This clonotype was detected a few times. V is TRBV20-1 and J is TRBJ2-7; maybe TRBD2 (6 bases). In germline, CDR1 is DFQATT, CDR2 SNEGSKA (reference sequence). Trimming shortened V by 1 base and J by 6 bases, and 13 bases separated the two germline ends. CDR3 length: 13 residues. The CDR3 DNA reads TGCAGTGCTAGAGGGACAATGGGAGGCGAGCAGTACTTC. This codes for CSARGTMGGEQYF.

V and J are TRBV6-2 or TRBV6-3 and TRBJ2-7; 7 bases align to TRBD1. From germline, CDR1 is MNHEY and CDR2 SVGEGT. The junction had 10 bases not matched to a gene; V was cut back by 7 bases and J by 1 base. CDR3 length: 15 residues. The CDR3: CASTSPAGGSYEQYF. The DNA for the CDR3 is TGTGCCAGCACCTCCCCAGCAGGGGGATCCTACGAGCAGTACTTC.

The CDR3 sequence: CASSLGRNSYEQYF. The CDR3 DNA reads TGTGCCAGCAGCTTGGGCCGGAACTCCTACGAGCAGTACTTC. The V gene is TRBV7-9, the J gene TRBJ2-7; the D is unclear. V was clipped by 3 bases and J by 0 bases, with 9 bases between them. Germline V gives CDR1 SEHNR, CDR2 FQNEAQ (reference sequence). The CDR3 consists of 14 residues.

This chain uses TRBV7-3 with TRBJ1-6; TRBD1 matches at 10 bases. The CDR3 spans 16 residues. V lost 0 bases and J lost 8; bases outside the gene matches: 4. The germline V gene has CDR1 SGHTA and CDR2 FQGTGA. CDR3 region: CASSLTGQGTYSPLHF. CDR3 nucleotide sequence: TGTGCCAGCAGCTTAACGGGACAGGGGACCTATTCACCCCTCCACTTT.

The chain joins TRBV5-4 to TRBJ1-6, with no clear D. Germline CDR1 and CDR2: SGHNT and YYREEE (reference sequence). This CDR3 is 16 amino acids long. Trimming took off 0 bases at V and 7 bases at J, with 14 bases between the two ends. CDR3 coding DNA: TGTGCCAGCAGCTTGGGAGGACTCGGATGGAATTCACCCCTCCACTTT. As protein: CASSLGGLGWNSPLHF.

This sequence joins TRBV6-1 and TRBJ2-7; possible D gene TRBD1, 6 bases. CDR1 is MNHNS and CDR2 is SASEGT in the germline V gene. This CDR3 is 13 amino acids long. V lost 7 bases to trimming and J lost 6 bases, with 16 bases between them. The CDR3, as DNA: TGTGCCAGCAATCCTTCACAGGGCGGCGAGCAGTACTTC. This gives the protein CASNPSQGGEQYF.

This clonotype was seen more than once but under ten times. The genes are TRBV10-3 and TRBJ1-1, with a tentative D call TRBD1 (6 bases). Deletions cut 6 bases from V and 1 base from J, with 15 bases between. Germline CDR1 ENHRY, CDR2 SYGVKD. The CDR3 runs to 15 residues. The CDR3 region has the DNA TGTGCCATCAGGATGACCGTGGGACAGAACACTGAAGCTTTCTTT. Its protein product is CAIRMTVGQNTEAFF.

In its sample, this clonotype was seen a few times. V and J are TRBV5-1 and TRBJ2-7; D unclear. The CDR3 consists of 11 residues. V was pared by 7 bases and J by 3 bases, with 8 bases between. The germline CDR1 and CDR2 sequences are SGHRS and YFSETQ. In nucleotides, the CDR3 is TGCGCCAGCGCCTCCAGCTACGAGCAGTACTTC. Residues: CASASSYEQYF.

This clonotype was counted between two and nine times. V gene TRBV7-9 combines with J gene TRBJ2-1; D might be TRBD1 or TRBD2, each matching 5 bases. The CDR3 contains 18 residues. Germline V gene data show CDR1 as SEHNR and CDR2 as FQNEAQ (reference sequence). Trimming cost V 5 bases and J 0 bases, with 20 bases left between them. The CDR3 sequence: CASSPGSWYRSSYNEQFF. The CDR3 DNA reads TGTGCCAGCAGCCCGGGGAGCTGGTACAGGAGCTCCTACAATGAGCAGTTCTTC. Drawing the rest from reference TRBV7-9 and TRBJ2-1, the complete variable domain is DTGVSQNPRHKITKRGQNVTFRCDPISEHNRLYWYRQTLGQGPEFLTYFQNEAQLEKSRLLSDRFSAERPKGSFSTLEIQRTEQGDSAMYLCASSPGSWYRSSYNEQFFGPGTRLTVL.

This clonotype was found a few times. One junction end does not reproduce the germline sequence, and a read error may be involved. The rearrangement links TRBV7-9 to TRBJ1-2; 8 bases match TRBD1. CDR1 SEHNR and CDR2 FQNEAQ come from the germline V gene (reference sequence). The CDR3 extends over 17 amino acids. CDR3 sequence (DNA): TGTGCCAGCACCTTAGTTTATGGGACAGGCCCTAACTATGGCTACACCTTC. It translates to CASTLVYGTGPNYGYTF.

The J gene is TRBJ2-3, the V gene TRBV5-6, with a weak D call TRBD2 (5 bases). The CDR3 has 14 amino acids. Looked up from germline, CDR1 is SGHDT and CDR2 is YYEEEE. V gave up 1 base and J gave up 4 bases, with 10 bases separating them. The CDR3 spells CASSLNRLSDTQYF. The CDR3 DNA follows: TGTGCCAGCAGCTTGAACAGACTATCAGATACGCAGTATTTT.

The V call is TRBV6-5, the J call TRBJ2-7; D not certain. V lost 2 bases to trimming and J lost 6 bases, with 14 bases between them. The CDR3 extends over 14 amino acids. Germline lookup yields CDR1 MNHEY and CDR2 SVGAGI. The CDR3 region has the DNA TGTGCCAGCAGTTACCTTTCGAAGGAGTCCGAGCAGTACTTC. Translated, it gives CASSYLSKESEQYF.

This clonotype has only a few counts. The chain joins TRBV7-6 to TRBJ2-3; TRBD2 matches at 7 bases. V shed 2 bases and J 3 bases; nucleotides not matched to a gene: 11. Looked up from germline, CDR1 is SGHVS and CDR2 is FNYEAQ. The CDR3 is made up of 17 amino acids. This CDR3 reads CASSLKALAQTTDTQYF. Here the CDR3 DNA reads TGTGCCAGCAGCTTAAAGGCACTAGCGCAAACTACAGATACGCAGTATTTT.

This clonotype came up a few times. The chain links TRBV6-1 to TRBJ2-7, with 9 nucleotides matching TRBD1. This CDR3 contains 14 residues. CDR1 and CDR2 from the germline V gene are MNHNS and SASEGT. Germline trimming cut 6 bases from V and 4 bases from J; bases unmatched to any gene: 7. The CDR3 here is CASRPGTGSYEQYF. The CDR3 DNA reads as TGTGCCAGCAGACCCGGGACAGGGTCGTACGAGCAGTACTTC.